These 22 T cell receptor beta chains originate from one sample sequenced in a study of blood T cell dynamics during melanoma immunotherapy. Sequencing used immunoSEQ multiplex PCR; TCRdb keeps in-frame clones, though not all of them. This sample has approximately 6,300 clones, with nearly 90% found just once. Time point denoted: week 3, after first cycle of checkpoint inhibitor. The material was blood, obtained from a patient treated with checkpoint blockade. The receptors originated from a human donor with melanoma.

The J gene is TRBJ1-2, the V gene TRBV21-1; the listed D gene, TRBD1, was not tested against the DNA. TRBV21-1 is flagged as a pseudogene. The CDR3 sequence is 16 residues long. The CDR3 region is CASSKAWYRPPYGYTF. In nucleotides, the CDR3 is TGTGCCAGCAGCAAAGCGTGGTACAGGCCCCCCTATGGCTACACCTTC.

J is TRBJ1-4 and V is TRBV6-6; D gene uncertain. This CDR3 spans 16 amino acids. Looked up from germline, CDR1 is MNHNY and CDR2 is SVGAGI (reference sequence). Trimming took 0 bases from V and 8 from J, leaving 16 bases between them. The CDR3: CASSYSNSLGGEKLFF. In DNA, the CDR3 is TGTGCCAGCAGTTACTCGAATTCCCTGGGAGGGGAAAAACTGTTTTTT.

The sample holds a few counts of this clone. The rearrangement joins TRBV7-3 to TRBJ2-7, with 7 positions matching TRBD2. Losses at the gene ends were 5 bases for V and 3 bases for J; bases not matched to a gene: 4. The CDR3 covers 13 residues. CDR1 and CDR2 (germline): SGHTA, FQGTGA. The CDR3: CASSTSGGYEQYF. CDR3 sequence (DNA): TGTGCCAGCAGCACCTCGGGGGGCTACGAGCAGTACTTC.

The chain joins TRBV6-1 to TRBJ1-3; a weak D match, TRBD1 (6 bases). Trimming cost V 5 bases and J 4 bases, with 12 bases left between them. The CDR3 has 14 amino acids. From germline, CDR1 is MNHNS and CDR2 SASEGT. This chain's CDR3 is CASSPGVEGNTIYF. CDR3 in DNA: TGTGCCAGCAGTCCAGGGGTAGAAGGAAACACCATATATTTT.

The sample holds one count of this clone. The chain links TRBV5-4 to TRBJ1-2; no firm D call. The length of the CDR3 is 16 residues. Trimming removed 4 bases from V and 1 base from J, with 17 bases in between. From germline, CDR1 is SGHNT and CDR2 YYREEE (reference sequence). CDR3 sequence reads: CASSPPGGESNYGYTF. In nucleotides, the CDR3 is TGTGCCAGCAGCCCCCCCGGAGGCGAAAGTAACTATGGCTACACCTTC.

The chain joins TRBV9 to TRBJ2-3; D may be TRBD1 (6 bases). CDR1 SGDLS and CDR2 YYNGEE come from the germline V gene. The CDR3 sequence is 15 residues long. V was trimmed by 0 bases and J by 1 base, leaving 9 bases between them. CDR3: CASSVEGVGTDTQYF. The CDR3 DNA reads TGTGCCAGCAGCGTAGAGGGGGTGGGCACAGATACGCAGTATTTT.

The chain has TRBV30 and TRBJ1-2; a possible D gene is TRBD1 (5 bases). The germline CDR1 and CDR2 sequences are GTSNPN and SVGIG (reference sequence). This CDR3 region has 14 residues. Trimming removed 1 base from V and 5 bases from J, with 14 bases in between. The DNA of the CDR3 is TGTGCCTGGAGTGGGGGGAATGGAGGGTATGGCTACACCTTC. This gives the protein CAWSGGNGGYGYTF.

This clone was recorded once. The V and J genes are TRBV11-2 and TRBJ2-7; D perhaps matches TRBD2 (5 bases). Trimming took off 5 bases at V and 1 base at J, with 12 bases between the two ends. Germline CDR1 reads SGHAT; CDR2 reads FQNNGV. The CDR3 is made up of 14 amino acids. The CDR3 sequence: CASSQDSGSYEQYF. For the CDR3, the DNA is TGTGCCAGCAGCCAAGATTCGGGGTCCTACGAGCAGTACTTC.

A remark on this clone: One end of the junction does not line up with germline, which may come from a read error. The chain links TRBV11-3 to TRBJ2-2; D unresolved. Germline-derived CDR1 and CDR2 are SGHNT and YENEEA. This CDR3 is built from 15 residues. In nucleotides, the CDR3 is TGTGCCAGCAGCTTAGATCCACAGAACGCCGGGGAGCTGTTTTTT. Its translation: CASSLDPQNAGELFF. The whole variable domain, filled in from reference TRBV11-3 and TRBJ2-2, reads EAGVVQSPRYKIIEKKQPVAFWCNPISGHNTLYWYLQNLGQGPELLIRYENEEAVDDSQLPKDRFSAERLKGVDSTLKIQPAELGDSAVYLCASSLDPQNAGELFFGEGSRLTVL.

The rearrangement links TRBV2 to TRBJ2-5; unclear D gene. The germline gives CDR1 SNHLY, CDR2 FYNNEI. V was cut by 5 bases and J by 1 base, with 20 bases left in between. This CDR3 has 17 residues. In DNA form, the CDR3 reads TGTGCCAGCAGTTTTCACCTCGGTTTGTTAAGCCAAGAGACCCAGTACTTC. As protein: CASSFHLGLLSQETQYF.

The chain uses TRBV7-7 and TRBJ2-5; 7 bases line up with TRBD2. CDR1 and CDR2 from the germline V gene are SSHAT and FNYEAQ (reference sequence). There are 15 residues in the CDR3. V dropped 4 bases and J dropped 7; count of bases not matched to a gene: 12. The CDR3 DNA follows: TGTGCCAGCAGCTCCGCGGGAGCCGAGGTTGGGACCCAGTACTTC. Its translation: CASSSAGAEVGTQYF.

V is TRBV7-9 and J is TRBJ2-2; D unclear. The V end lost 5 bases, the J end lost 5 bases, and 3 bases lay between the germline ends. Germline CDR1 SEHNR, CDR2 FQNEAQ (reference sequence). The CDR3 runs 11 residues. The CDR3 here is CASSLTGELFF. CDR3 nucleotide sequence: TGTGCCAGCAGCCTTACCGGGGAGCTGTTTTTT.

The V gene is TRBV7-8, the J gene TRBJ2-1, with TRBD1 matching 10 bases. The CDR3 is 16 residues long. Per the germline V gene, CDR1 is SGHVS and CDR2 is FQNEAQ. V lost 0 bases to trimming and J lost 4 bases; unmatched junction nucleotides: 3. DNA of the CDR3: TGTGCCAGCAGCTTAGCCGGGACAGGGGCTTACAATGAGCAGTTCTTC. This translates into CASSLAGTGAYNEQFF.

The V gene is TRBV5-1, the J gene TRBJ2-5; D is unresolved. The CDR3 sequence is 12 residues long. Per germline, CDR1 SGHRS and CDR2 YFSETQ. Trimming removed 5 bases from V and 2 bases from J, with 7 bases in between. CDR3 protein: CASRLQQETQYF. For the CDR3, the DNA is TGCGCCAGCAGGCTGCAACAAGAGACCCAGTACTTC. The full variable domain, completed using reference TRBV5-1 and TRBJ2-5, is KAGVTQTPRYLIKTRGQQVTLSCSPISGHRSVSWYQQTPGQGLQFLFEYFSETQRNKGNFPGRFSGRQFSNSRSEMNVSTLELGDSALYLCASRLQQETQYFGPGTRLLVL.

V is TRBV9 and J is TRBJ2-7; 9 nucleotides match TRBD1. The trim removed 4 bases at V and 2 bases at J, leaving 10 bases unmatched. Germline V lookup: CDR1 SGDLS, CDR2 YYNGEE. The CDR3 sequence is 16 residues long. The DNA of the CDR3 is TGTGCCAGCAGCAAAAGTGTCGGGACAGGGACCTACGAGCAGTACTTC. Protein product: CASSKSVGTGTYEQYF. The complete variable domain, with remaining parts taken from reference TRBV9 and TRBJ2-7, reads DSGVTQTPKHLITATGQRVTLRCSPRSGDLSVYWYQQSLDQGLQFLIQYYNGEERAKGNILERFSAQQFPDLHSELNLSSLELGDSALYFCASSKSVGTGTYEQYFGPGTRLTVT.

This clone was recorded a few times. The chain uses TRBV5-1 and TRBJ1-6; D gene uncertain. The germline V gene has CDR1 SGHRS and CDR2 YFSETQ. V was shortened by 0 bases and J by 11 bases, with 9 bases between the two germline ends. The CDR3 is 13 residues long. CDR3 nucleotides: TGCGCCAGCAGCTTGGTAGGGTCTCCACCCCTCCACTTT. This codes for CASSLVGSPPLHF.

The genes are TRBV19 and TRBJ2-4; possibly TRBD1 or TRBD2 for D (5 bases each). Trimming pared 4 bases from V and 7 bases from J, leaving 20 bases between. The CDR3 contains 16 residues. Germline values: CDR1 LNHDA, CDR2 SQIVND (reference sequence). The DNA of the CDR3 is TGTGCCAGTAGTACTCTGAGGGACGGAAAAGCGAACATTCAGTACTTC. It codes for CASSTLRDGKANIQYF.

The chain joins TRBV6-1 to TRBJ2-1; TRBD2 is a possible D gene (6 bases). Trimming stripped 4 bases from V and 8 bases from J, with 9 bases between. The CDR3 loop spans 12 amino acids. Germline lookup yields CDR1 MNHNS and CDR2 SASEGT. In nucleotides, the CDR3 is TGTGCCAGCAGTGCCAGGGACTATGAGCAGTTCTTC. It is translated as CASSARDYEQFF.

This chain uses TRBV7-2 with TRBJ1-3; D is unresolved. The CDR3 has 16 residues. Germline CDR1 reads SGHTA; CDR2 reads FQGNSA. V lost 4 bases and J 0 bases, leaving 13 bases between the germline ends. Written as DNA, the CDR3 is TGTGCCAGCAGCTCCCCAACCGGATCCTCTGGAAACACCATATATTTT. It encodes CASSSPTGSSGNTIYF.

The chain combines TRBV10-3 with TRBJ1-6; 7 nucleotides align to TRBD1. The CDR3 length is 13 residues. Germline assignment: CDR1 ENHRY and CDR2 SYGVKD. V trimming: 8 bases; J trimming: 5 bases; junction bases outside the gene matches: 3. CDR3 bases: TGTGCCATCTGGGACAGCCATAATTCACCCCTCCACTTT. This encodes CAIWDSHNSPLHF.

The chain employs TRBV9 and TRBJ2-7; tentatively, D is TRBD2 (6 bases). Germline CDR1 reads SGDLS; CDR2 reads YYNGEE. The CDR3 contains 15 residues. V was pared by 1 base and J by 2 bases, with 13 bases between. CDR3 sequence reads: CASSVSAGKAYEQYF. Here the CDR3 DNA reads TGTGCCAGCAGCGTAAGTGCGGGGAAGGCCTACGAGCAGTACTTC.

The chain is built from TRBV6-1 and TRBJ1-2, with D unresolved. V was cut by 6 bases and J by 7 bases, with 18 bases left in between. The CDR3 loop spans 14 amino acids. The germline V gene encodes CDR1 MNHNS and CDR2 SASEGT. CDR3 nucleotide sequence: TGTGCCAGCAGGAGGTTTGAGGGAGCGACTGGCTACACCTTC. Its protein product is CASRRFEGATGYTF.